These T cell receptor beta chains were read from a single sample in a study of T cells in Graves' hyperthyroidism and ophthalmopathy. From the multiplex PCR reads, TCRdb called clonotypes with MiXCR, one entry per CDR3 protein. The sample gives 300,000 to 500,000 distinct CDR3 sequences, 11% to 15% of which show up once; 28% is in the top ten. Sequenced input: blood. The receptor source for this set is a man in his forties or fifties with Graves' ophthalmopathy. Both conserved end residues are part of each CDR3. Each record gives: J gene, V gene, clone size, D gene, CDR3 protein, CDR3 DNA. D genes are given only for firm matches. Expanded clones get a size class; other rows say once, few or many, or leave the size out.

TRBJ2-1,TRBV5-5,many,.,CASSLSREQFF,TGTGCCAGCAGCTTGTCCCGGGAGCAGTTCTTC
TRBJ2-7,TRBV30,many,.,CAWSRWPVREQYF,TGTGCCTGGAGTAGGTGGCCCGTACGCGAGCAGTACTTC
TRBJ1-2,TRBV19,few,TRBD1,CASRGQGPGPYGYTF,TGTGCCAGCCGGGGACAGGGCCCCGGCCCCTATGGCTACACCTTC
TRBJ1-1,TRBV30,many,.,CALNHPPGVTEAFF,TGTGCCTTAAACCACCCCCCAGGGGTCACTGAAGCTTTCTTT
TRBJ2-3,TRBV28,many,.,CASGGWGTDTQYF,TGTGCCAGCGGGGGTTGGGGCACAGATACGCAGTATTTT
TRBJ2-5,TRBV5-1,.,.,CASVDGTVLGETQYF,TGCGCCAGCGTCGACGGGACGGTCCTAGGCGAGACCCAGTACTTC
TRBJ1-1,TRBV5-1,many,.,CASRTLQNTEAFF,TGCGCCAGCAGAACCCTTCAGAACACTGAAGCTTTCTTT
TRBJ1-1,TRBV10-3,many,.,CAISESLTVNTEAFF,TGTGCCATCAGTGAGTCCCTGACGGTGAACACTGAAGCTTTCTTT
TRBJ2-1,TRBV13,many,TRBD2,CASSPRTSGNYNEQFF,TGTGCCAGCAGCCCGCGGACTAGCGGGAATTACAATGAGCAGTTCTTC
TRBJ2-7,TRBV5-1,many,TRBD2,CASSLLGTSGWDEQYF,TGCGCCAGCAGCTTGCTAGGGACTAGCGGATGGGACGAGCAGTACTTC
TRBJ2-1,TRBV19,.,.,CASSIDRGDEQFF,TGTGCCAGTAGTATAGACAGGGGCGATGAGCAGTTCTTC
TRBJ2-5,TRBV2,once,TRBD1,CASSSRTGEGTQYF,TGTGCCAGCAGTTCCCGGACAGGGGAGGGGACCCAGTACTTC
TRBJ2-1,TRBV11-1,many,TRBD1,CASSFTGDNEQFF,TGTGCCAGCAGCTTTACAGGGGACAATGAGCAGTTCTTC
TRBJ1-1,TRBV4-1,many,.,CASSQDMEDMTVTEAFF,TGCGCCAGCAGCCAAGATATGGAGGACATGACGGTGACTGAAGCTTTCTTT
TRBJ1-4,TRBV18,many,TRBD1,CASSPTGQGGNEKLFF,TGTGCCAGCTCACCTACCGGACAGGGCGGTAATGAAAAACTGTTTTTT